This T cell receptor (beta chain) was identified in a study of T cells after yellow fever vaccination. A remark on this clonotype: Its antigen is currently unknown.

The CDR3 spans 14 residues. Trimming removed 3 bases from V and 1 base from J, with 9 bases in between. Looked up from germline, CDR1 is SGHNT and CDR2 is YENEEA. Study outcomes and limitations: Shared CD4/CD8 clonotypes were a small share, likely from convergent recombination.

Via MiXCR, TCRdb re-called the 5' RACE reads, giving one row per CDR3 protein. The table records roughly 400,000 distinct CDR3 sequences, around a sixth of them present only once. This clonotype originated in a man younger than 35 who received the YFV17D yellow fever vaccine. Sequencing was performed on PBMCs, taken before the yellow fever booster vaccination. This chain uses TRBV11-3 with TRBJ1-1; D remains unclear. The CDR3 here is CASSFRAANTEAFF. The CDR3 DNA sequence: TGTGCCAGCAGCTTTCGGGCGGCGAACACTGAAGCTTTCTTT.